This T cell receptor (beta chain) stems from a study of T cell changes during pregnancy in multiple sclerosis. The germline V gene encodes CDR1 SGHNT and CDR2 YYREEE (reference sequence). There are 16 residues in the CDR3. V lost 4 bases to trimming and J lost 0 bases; unmatched junction nucleotides: 4. Libraries were prepared by immunoSEQ multiplex PCR; TCRdb keeps only in-frame clonotypes and omits some of them. Here the sample spans 45,000 to 65,000 clones, around nine tenths being singletons. This sequence originates from a female donor with multiple sclerosis, enrolled in a pregnancy study. The rearrangement uses TRBV5-4 and TRBJ2-3, with 11 positions matching TRBD2. Sequences were derived from CD4+ T cells from peripheral blood mononuclear cells, sampled in the second trimester of pregnancy. The CDR3 spells CASSKGTSGSTDTQYF. Here the CDR3 DNA reads TGTGCCAGCAGCAAAGGGACTAGCGGCAGCACAGATACGCAGTATTTT.